This TCR beta chain was recovered during a study of cytomegalovirus exposure and HLA in healthy donors. Concerning this clone: Antigen unknown.

Repertoires were generated with immunoSEQ multiplex PCR, while TCRdb's copy carries only in-frame clones and drops some. The table records 150,000 to 200,000 clones, approximately 87% of them present only once. Study conclusions and caveats: The classifier reportedly diagnosed cytomegalovirus status with high specificity and sensitivity. There were some public TCRs occurring in many donors, but most TCR sequences were rare.

Trimming removed 2 bases from V and 7 bases from J, with 12 bases in between. Germline V CDR1 and CDR2: SGHTA, FQGNSA. The CDR3 spans 13 residues. The rearrangement joins TRBV7-2 to TRBJ2-7; D perhaps matches TRBD2 (6 bases). Sequenced material: PBMCs. The receptor was isolated from a woman younger than 45 in good health and CMV-seronegative. CDR3: CASSLRSGGEQYF. The CDR3 DNA reads as TGTGCCAGCAGCTTAAGGTCAGGAGGGGAGCAGTACTTC.